This passage covers 6 T cell receptor beta chains from one sample sequenced in a study of breast tumors, draining lymph nodes, adjacent tissues. TCRdb re-called the multiplex PCR reads through MiXCR, storing one row per CDR3 protein. The sample carries 15,000 to 20,000 distinct CDR3 sequences, less than 75% recorded once. Sequencing used tumor-adjacent breast tissue. The receptors derive from a female donor with breast cancer. Some clones in this sample may be carry-over from other donors' samples.

This chain links TRBV7-6 with TRBJ2-1, with a tentative D call TRBD1 (5 bases). V was shortened by 1 base and J by 1 base, with 5 bases between the two germline ends. Per germline, CDR1 SGHVS and CDR2 FNYEAQ. The CDR3 is made up of 14 amino acids. CDR3 amino acids: CASSLEGSYNEQFF. CDR3 DNA sequence: TGTGCCAGCAGCTTAGAGGGGTCCTACAATGAGCAGTTCTTC.

This chain uses TRBV5-6 with TRBJ1-5; 7 bases are shared with TRBD1. V lost 2 bases, J lost 3 bases, and 2 bases stayed unmatched. From germline, CDR1 is SGHDT and CDR2 YYEEEE. CDR3 length: 14 amino acids. For the CDR3, the DNA is TGTGCCAGCAGCTTCGGGACAGTCAATCAGCCCCAGCATTTT. This translates into CASSFGTVNQPQHF. Together with reference TRBV5-6 and TRBJ1-5, the CDR3 gives the full variable domain: DAGVTQSPTHLIKTRGQQVTLRCSPKSGHDTVSWYQQALGQGPQFIFQYYEEEERQRGNFPDRFSGHQFPNYSSELNVNALLLGDSALYLCASSFGTVNQPQHFGDGTRLSIL.

In its sample, this clonotype was seen many times. The chain combines TRBV14 with TRBJ2-5, with 7 bases matching TRBD2. The CDR3 is made up of 13 amino acids. V trimming: 4 bases; J trimming: 10 bases; junction bases outside the gene matches: 9. Germline V lookup: CDR1 SGHDN, CDR2 FVKESK. CDR3 DNA sequence: TGTGCCAGCAGCCCAGGACTAGGCCGGGGCCAGTACTTC. It translates to CASSPGLGRGQYF.

Ten or more counts support this clonotype. The gene calls are TRBV18 and TRBJ2-7, with D possibly matching TRBD1 (5 bases). This CDR3 region has 16 residues. From germline, CDR1 is KGHSH and CDR2 LQKENI. Trimming removed 3 bases at V and 0 bases at J, with 15 bases between. In DNA, the CDR3 is TGTGCCAGCTCACCTTTAAGGACATCCAGCTCCTACGAGCAGTACTTC. This encodes CASSPLRTSSSYEQYF.

The chain combines TRBV5-1 with TRBJ1-4; D gene ambiguous. From germline, CDR1 is SGHRS and CDR2 YFSETQ. The germline V and J ends were trimmed by 3 bases and 5 bases, with 11 bases remaining between them. CDR3 size: 14 residues. The CDR3 DNA follows: TGCGCCAGCAGCTCGGGTGCAGAAAATGAAAAACTGTTTTTT. Protein: CASSSGAENEKLFF.

The CDR3 here is CASSLAISSGQETQYF. In DNA, the CDR3 is TGTGCCAGCAGCTTAGCGATCAGTAGCGGGCAAGAGACCCAGTACTTC. The genes are TRBV7-2 and TRBJ2-5, with 7 bases fitting TRBD2. V lost 0 bases, J lost 2 bases, and 6 bases stayed unmatched. The CDR3 runs to 16 residues. Germline-derived CDR1 and CDR2 are SGHTA and FQGNSA.